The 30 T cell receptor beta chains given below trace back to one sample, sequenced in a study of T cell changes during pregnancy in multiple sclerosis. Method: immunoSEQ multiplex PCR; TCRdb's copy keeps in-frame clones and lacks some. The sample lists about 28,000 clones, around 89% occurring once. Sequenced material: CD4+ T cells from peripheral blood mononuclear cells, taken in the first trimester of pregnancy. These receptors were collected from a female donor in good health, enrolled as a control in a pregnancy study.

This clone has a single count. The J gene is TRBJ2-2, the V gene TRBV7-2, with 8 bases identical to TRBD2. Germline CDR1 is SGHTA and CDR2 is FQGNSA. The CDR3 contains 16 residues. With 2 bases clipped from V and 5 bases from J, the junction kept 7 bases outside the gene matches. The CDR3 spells CASSLTSGRATGELFF. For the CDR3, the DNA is TGTGCCAGCAGCTTAACGAGCGGGAGAGCGACCGGGGAGCTGTTTTTT. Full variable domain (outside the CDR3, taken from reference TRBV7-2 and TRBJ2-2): GAGVSQSPSNKVTEKGKDVELRCDPISGHTALYWYRQSLGQGLEFLIYFQGNSAPDKSGLPSDRFSAERTGGSVSTLTIQRTQQEDSAVYLCASSLTSGRATGELFFGEGSRLTVL.

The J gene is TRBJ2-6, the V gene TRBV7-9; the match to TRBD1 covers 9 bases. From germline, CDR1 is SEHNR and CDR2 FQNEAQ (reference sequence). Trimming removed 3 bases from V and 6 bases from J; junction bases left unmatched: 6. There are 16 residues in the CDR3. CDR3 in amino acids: CASSLGQGREANVLTF. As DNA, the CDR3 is TGTGCCAGCAGCTTGGGACAGGGTAGGGAGGCCAACGTCCTGACTTTC. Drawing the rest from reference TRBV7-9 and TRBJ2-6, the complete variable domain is DTGVSQNPRHKITKRGQNVTFRCDPISEHNRLYWYRQTLGQGPEFLTYFQNEAQLEKSRLLSDRFSAERPKGSFSTLEIQRTEQGDSAMYLCASSLGQGREANVLTFGAGSRLTVL.

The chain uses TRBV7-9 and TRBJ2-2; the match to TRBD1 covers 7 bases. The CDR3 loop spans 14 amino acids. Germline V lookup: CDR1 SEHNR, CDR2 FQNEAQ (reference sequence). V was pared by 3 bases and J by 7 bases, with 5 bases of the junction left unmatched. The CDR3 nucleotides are TGTGCCAGCAGCTTGACAGGGATGGACGGGGAGCTGTTTTTT. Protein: CASSLTGMDGELFF.

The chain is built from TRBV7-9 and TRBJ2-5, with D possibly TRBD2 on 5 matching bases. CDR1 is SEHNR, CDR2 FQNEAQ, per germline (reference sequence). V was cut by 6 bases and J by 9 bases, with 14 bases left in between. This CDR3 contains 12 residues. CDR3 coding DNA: TGTGCCAGCAGACTCGGGGTGGAGGCCCAGTACTTC. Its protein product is CASRLGVEAQYF.

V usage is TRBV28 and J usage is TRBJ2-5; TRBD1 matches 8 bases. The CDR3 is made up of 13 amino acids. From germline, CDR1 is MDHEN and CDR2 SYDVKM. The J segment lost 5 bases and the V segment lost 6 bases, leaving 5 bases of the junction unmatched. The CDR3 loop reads CASSRTGGETQYF. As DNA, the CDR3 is TGTGCCAGCAGCCGTACAGGGGGGGAGACCCAGTACTTC. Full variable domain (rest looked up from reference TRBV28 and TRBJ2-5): DVKVTQSSRYLVKRTGEKVFLECVQDMDHENMFWYRQDPGLGLRLIYFSYDVKMKEKGDIPEGYSVSREKKERFSLILESASTNQTSMYLCASSRTGGETQYFGPGTRLLVL.

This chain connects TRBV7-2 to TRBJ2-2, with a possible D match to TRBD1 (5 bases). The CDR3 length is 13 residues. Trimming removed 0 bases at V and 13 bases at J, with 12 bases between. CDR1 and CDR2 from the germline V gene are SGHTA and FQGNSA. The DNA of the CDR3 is TGTGCCAGCAGCTTAGCGCAGGGCCACCGGCTGTTTTTT. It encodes CASSLAQGHRLFF. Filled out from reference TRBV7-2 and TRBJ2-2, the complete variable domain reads GAGVSQSPSNKVTEKGKDVELRCDPISGHTALYWYRQSLGQGLEFLIYFQGNSAPDKSGLPSDRFSAERTGGSVSTLTIQRTQQEDSAVYLCASSLAQGHRLFFGEGSRLTVL.

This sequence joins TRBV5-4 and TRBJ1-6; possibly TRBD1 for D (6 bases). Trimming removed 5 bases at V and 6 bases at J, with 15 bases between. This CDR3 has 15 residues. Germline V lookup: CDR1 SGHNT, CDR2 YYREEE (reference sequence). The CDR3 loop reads CASSLFGQLNSPLHF. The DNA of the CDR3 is TGTGCCAGCAGTTTGTTCGGACAGCTTAATTCACCCCTCCACTTT. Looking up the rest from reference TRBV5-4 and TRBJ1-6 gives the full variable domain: ETGVTQSPTHLIKTRGQQVTLRCSSQSGHNTVSWYQQALGQGPQFIFQYYREEENGRGNFPPRFSGLQFPNYSSELNVNALELDDSALYLCASSLFGQLNSPLHFGNGTRLTVT.

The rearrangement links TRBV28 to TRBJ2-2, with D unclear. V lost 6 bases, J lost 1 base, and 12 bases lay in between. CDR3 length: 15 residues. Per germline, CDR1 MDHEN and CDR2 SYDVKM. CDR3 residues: CASRVREENTGELFF. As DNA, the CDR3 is TGTGCCAGCAGGGTTCGAGAGGAGAACACCGGGGAGCTGTTTTTT. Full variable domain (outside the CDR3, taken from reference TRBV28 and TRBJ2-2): DVKVTQSSRYLVKRTGEKVFLECVQDMDHENMFWYRQDPGLGLRLIYFSYDVKMKEKGDIPEGYSVSREKKERFSLILESASTNQTSMYLCASRVREENTGELFFGEGSRLTVL.

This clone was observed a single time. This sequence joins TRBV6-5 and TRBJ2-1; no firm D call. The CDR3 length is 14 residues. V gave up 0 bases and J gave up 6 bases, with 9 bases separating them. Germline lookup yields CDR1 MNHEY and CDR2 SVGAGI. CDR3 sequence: CASSYSMASNEQFF. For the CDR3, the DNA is TGTGCCAGCAGTTACTCGATGGCTAGCAATGAGCAGTTCTTC.

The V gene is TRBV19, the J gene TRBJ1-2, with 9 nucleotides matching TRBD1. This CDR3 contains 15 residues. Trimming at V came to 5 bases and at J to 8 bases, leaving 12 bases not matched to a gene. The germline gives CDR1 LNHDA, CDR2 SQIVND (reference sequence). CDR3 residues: CASSSIQGAVMGYTF. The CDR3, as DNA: TGTGCCAGTAGTTCTATACAGGGGGCCGTTATGGGCTACACCTTC.

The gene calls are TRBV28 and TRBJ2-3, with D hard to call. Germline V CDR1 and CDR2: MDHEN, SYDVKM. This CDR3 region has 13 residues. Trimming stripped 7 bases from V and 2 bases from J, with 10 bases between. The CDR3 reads CASTPSSTDTQYF. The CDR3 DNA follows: TGTGCCAGCACCCCCTCGTCCACAGATACGCAGTATTTT.

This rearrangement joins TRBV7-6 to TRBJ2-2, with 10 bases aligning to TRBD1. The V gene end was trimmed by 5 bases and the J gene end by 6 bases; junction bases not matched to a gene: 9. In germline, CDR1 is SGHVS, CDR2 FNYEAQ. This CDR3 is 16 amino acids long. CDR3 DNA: TGTGCCAGCAGCCTTCGTCCCGGGACAGGGGCCGGGGAGCTGTTTTTT. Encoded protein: CASSLRPGTGAGELFF.

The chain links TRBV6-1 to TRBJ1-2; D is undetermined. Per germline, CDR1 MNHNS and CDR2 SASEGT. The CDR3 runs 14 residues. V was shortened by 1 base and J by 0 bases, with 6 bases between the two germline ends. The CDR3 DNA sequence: TGTGCCAGCAGTGAAGGCACAGCTAACTATGGCTACACCTTC. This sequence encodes CASSEGTANYGYTF.

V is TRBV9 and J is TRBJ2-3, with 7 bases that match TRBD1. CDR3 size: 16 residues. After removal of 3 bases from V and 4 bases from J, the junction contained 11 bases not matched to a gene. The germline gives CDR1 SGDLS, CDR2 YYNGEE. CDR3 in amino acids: CASSARTGYTADTQYF. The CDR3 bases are TGTGCCAGCAGCGCCCGGACAGGTTACACCGCAGATACGCAGTATTTT.

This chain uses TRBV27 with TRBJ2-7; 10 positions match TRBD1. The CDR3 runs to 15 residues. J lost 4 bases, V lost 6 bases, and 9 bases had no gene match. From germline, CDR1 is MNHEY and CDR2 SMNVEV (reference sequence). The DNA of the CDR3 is TGTGCCAGCAGAGTCTTCCCGGGACAGGGGTACGAGCAGTACTTC. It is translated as CASRVFPGQGYEQYF.

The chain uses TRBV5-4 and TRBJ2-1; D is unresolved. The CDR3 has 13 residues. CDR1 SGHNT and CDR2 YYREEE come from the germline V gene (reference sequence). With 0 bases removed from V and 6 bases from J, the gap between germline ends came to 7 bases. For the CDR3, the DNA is TGTGCCAGCAGCTTGGGGGCTACCAATGAGCAGTTCTTC. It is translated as CASSLGATNEQFF. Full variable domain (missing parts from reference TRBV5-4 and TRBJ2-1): ETGVTQSPTHLIKTRGQQVTLRCSSQSGHNTVSWYQQALGQGPQFIFQYYREEENGRGNFPPRFSGLQFPNYSSELNVNALELDDSALYLCASSLGATNEQFFGPGTRLTVL.

The CDR3 DNA sequence: TGTGCCAGCAGTGAGACCCGACAGGGACGGGATCAGCCCCAGCATTTT. This translates into CASSETRQGRDQPQHF. This chain connects TRBV2 to TRBJ1-5; 7 nucleotides align to TRBD1. Looked up from germline, CDR1 is SNHLY and CDR2 is FYNNEI. Losses at the gene ends were 3 bases for V and 5 bases for J; bases not matched to a gene: 10. The CDR3 is made up of 16 amino acids.

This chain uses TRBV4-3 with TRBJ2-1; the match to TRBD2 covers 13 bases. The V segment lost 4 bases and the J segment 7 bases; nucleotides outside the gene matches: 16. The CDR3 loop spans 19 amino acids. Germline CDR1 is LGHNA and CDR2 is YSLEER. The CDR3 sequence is CASSRRRTSGRAGWNEQFF. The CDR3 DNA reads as TGCGCCAGCAGCCGAAGACGAACTAGCGGGAGGGCCGGCTGGAATGAGCAGTTCTTC.

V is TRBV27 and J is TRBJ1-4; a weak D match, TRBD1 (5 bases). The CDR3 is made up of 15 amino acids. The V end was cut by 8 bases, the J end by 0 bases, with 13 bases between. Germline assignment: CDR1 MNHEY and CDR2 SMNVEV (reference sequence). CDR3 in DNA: TGTGCCAGCCGCTGGGGGGGAGCAACTAATGAAAAACTGTTTTTT. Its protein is CASRWGGATNEKLFF. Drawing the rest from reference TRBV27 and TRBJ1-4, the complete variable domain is EAQVTQNPRYLITVTGKKLTVTCSQNMNHEYMSWYRQDPGLGLRQIYYSMNVEVTDKGDVPEGYKVSRKEKRNFPLILESPSPNQTSLYFCASRWGGATNEKLFFGSGTQLSVL.

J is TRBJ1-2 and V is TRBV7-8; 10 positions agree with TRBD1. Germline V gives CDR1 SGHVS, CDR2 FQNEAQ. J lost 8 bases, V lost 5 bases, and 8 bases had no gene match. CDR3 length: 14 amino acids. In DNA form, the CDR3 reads TGTGCCAGCAGCACGGGACAGGGGAGGAAGGGCTACACCTTC. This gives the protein CASSTGQGRKGYTF.

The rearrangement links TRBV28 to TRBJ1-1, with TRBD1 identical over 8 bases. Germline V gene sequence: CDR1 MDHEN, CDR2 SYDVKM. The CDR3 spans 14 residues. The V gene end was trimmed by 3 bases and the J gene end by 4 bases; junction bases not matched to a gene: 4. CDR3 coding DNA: TGTGCCAGCAGTTTTGGGACAGGCCCCACTGAAGCTTTCTTT. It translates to CASSFGTGPTEAFF. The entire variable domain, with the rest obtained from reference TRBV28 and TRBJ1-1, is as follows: DVKVTQSSRYLVKRTGEKVFLECVQDMDHENMFWYRQDPGLGLRLIYFSYDVKMKEKGDIPEGYSVSREKKERFSLILESASTNQTSMYLCASSFGTGPTEAFFGQGTRLTVV.

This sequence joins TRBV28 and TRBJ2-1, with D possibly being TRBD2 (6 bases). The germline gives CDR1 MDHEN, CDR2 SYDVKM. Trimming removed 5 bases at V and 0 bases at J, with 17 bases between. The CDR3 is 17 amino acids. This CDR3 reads CASSPLGRRSSYNEQFF. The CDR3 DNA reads TGTGCCAGCAGTCCGCTTGGGAGGCGTAGCTCCTACAATGAGCAGTTCTTC.

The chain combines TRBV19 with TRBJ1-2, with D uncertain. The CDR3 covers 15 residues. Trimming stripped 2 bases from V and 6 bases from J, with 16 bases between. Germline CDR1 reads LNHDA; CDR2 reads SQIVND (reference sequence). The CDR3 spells CASSINRWTGNGYTF. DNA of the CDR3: TGTGCCAGTAGTATAAATCGATGGACCGGGAATGGCTACACCTTC.

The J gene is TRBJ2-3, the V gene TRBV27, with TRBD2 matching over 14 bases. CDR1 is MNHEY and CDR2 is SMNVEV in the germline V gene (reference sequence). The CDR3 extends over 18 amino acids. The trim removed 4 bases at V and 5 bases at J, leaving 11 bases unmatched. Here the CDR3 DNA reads TGTGCCAGCAGTTCCCCGAGACTAGCGGGAGGGAATCTAGATACGCAGTATTTT. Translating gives CASSSPRLAGGNLDTQYF.

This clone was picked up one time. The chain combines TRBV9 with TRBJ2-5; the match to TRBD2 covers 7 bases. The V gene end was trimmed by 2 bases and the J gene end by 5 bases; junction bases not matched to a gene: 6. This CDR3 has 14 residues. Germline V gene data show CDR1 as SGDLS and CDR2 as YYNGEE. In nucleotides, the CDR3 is TGTGCCAGCAGCGTGGAAGGACTAGGGGAGACCCAGTACTTC. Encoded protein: CASSVEGLGETQYF.

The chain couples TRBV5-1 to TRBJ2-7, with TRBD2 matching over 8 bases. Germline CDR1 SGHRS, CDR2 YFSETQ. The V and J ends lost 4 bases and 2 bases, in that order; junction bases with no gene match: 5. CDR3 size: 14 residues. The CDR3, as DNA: TGCGCCAGCAGCCGGGAGGGGGGAGCCTACGAGCAGTACTTC. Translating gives CASSREGGAYEQYF.

In DNA, the CDR3 is TGCGCCAGCAGCATCGTACCTAGCGGGAGAACATACAATGAGCAGTTCTTC. It specifies CASSIVPSGRTYNEQFF. The chain employs TRBV5-1 and TRBJ2-1; TRBD2 agrees at 10 bases. V was pared by 4 bases and J by 4 bases, with 11 bases of the junction left unmatched. Germline CDR1 is SGHRS and CDR2 is YFSETQ. The CDR3 spans 17 residues. Full variable domain (missing parts from reference TRBV5-1 and TRBJ2-1): KAGVTQTPRYLIKTRGQQVTLSCSPISGHRSVSWYQQTPGQGLQFLFEYFSETQRNKGNFPGRFSGRQFSNSRSEMNVSTLELGDSALYLCASSIVPSGRTYNEQFFGPGTRLTVL.

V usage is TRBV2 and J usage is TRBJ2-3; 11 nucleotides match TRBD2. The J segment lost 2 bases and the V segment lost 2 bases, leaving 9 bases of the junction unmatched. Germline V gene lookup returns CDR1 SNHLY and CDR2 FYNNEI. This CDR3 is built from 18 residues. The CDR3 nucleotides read TGTGCCAGCAGTGAACCTAGACTAGCGGGATTGGCCACAGATACGCAGTATTTT. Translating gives CASSEPRLAGLATDTQYF.

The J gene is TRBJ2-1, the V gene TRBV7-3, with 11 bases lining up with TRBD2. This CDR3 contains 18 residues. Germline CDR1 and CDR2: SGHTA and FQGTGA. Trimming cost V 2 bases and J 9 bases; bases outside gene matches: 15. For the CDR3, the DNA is TGTGCCAGCAGCTTACTCGGGAGTAGCGGGAGGGTTATCGGTGAGCAGTTCTTC. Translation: CASSLLGSSGRVIGEQFF.

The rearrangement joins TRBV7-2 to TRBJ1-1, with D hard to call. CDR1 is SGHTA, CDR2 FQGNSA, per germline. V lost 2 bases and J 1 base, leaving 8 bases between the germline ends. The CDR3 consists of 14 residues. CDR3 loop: CASSLQAWNTEAFF. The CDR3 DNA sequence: TGTGCCAGCAGCTTACAGGCGTGGAACACTGAAGCTTTCTTT.